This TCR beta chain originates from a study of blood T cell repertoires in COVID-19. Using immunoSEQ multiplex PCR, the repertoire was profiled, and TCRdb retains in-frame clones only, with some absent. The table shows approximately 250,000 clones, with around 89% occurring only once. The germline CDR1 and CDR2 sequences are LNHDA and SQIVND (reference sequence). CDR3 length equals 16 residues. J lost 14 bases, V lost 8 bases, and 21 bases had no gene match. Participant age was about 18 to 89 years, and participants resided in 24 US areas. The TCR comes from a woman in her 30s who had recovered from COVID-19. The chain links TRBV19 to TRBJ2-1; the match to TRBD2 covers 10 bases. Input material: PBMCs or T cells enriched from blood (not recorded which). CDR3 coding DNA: TGTGCCAGTCCACCACCTGGGGCTAGCGGGAGCCACTCGAAGTTCTTC. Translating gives CASPPPGASGSHSKFF.